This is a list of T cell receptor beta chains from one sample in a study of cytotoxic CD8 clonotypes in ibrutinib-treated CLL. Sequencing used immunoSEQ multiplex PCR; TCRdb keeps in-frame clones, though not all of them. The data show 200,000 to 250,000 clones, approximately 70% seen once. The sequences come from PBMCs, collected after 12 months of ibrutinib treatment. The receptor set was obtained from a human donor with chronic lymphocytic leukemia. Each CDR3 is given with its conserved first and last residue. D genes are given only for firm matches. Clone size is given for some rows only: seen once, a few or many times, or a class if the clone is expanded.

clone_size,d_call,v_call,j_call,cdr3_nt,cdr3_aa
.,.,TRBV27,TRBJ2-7,TGTGCCAGCACCTTAGGGTGGGAGCAGTACTTC,CASTLGWEQYF
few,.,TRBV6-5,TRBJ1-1,TGTGCCAGCAGTTACGGCCTGGAAGGCACTGAAGCTTTCTTT,CASSYGLEGTEAFF
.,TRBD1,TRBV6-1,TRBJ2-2,TGTGCCAGCAGTGGACAGGGATGGGCCGGGGAGCTGTTTTTT,CASSGQGWAGELFF
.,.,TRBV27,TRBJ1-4,TGTGCCAGCAGTTTAATGTGGGGAGCTAATGAAAAACTGTTTTTT,CASSLMWGANEKLFF
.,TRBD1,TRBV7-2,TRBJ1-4,TGTGCCAGCAGGGGAGGGACAGGGAGTGAAAAACTGTTTTTT,CASRGGTGSEKLFF
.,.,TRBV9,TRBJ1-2,TGTGCCAGCAGCCCCCTCGGCATAGGGAACTATGGCTACACCTTC,CASSPLGIGNYGYTF
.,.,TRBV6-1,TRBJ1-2,TGTGCCAGCAGGCTGGGGGGAGTTAACTATGGCTACACCTTC,CASRLGGVNYGYTF
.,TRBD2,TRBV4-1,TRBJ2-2,TGCGCCAGCACCCCTCTGCGGGGGGCAAACGGGGAGCTGTTTTTT,CASTPLRGANGELFF
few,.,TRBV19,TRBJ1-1,TGTGCCAGTAGACCTCTTGAGAAGGGGACTGAAGCTTTCTTT,CASRPLEKGTEAFF
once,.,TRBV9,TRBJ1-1,TGTGCCAGCAGCGTGGCCACGCGGAGCACTGAAGCTTTCTTT,CASSVATRSTEAFF
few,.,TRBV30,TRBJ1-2,TGTGCCTGGAGGTTGGGGCAGCTTTTCTATGGCTACACCTTC,CAWRLGQLFYGYTF
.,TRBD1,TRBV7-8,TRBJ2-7,TGTGCCAGCAGCTACCTCGGACAGGGGAACGAGCAGTACTTC,CASSYLGQGNEQYF
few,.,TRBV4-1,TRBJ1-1,TGCGCCAGCAGCTCCTGGGAGAGGGCTATGAACACTGAAGCTTTCTTT,CASSSWERAMNTEAFF
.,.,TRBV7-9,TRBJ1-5,TGTGCCAGCAGCTTAGGGCAGGATAGCAATCAGCCCCAGCATTTT,CASSLGQDSNQPQHF
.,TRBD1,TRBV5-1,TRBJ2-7,TGCGCCAGCAACATTGACGGACAGGGATATTACGAGCAGTACTTC,CASNIDGQGYYEQYF
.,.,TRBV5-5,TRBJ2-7,TGTGCCAGCAGCCTCACAGGAACAACCTACGAGCAGTACTTC,CASSLTGTTYEQYF
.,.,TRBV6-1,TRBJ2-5,TGTGCCAGCAGCAAAATAGGAGAGACCCAGTACTTC,CASSKIGETQYF
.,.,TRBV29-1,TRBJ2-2,TGCAGCGTTGAATCAGGGTCGAACACCGGGGAGCTGTTTTTT,CSVESGSNTGELFF
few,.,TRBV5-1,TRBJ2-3,TGCGCCAGCAGCTTTTTGCAGCTTCCCGATGATACGCAGTATTTT,CASSFLQLPDDTQYF
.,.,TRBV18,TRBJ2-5,TGTGCCAGCTCACCACGCCGCGGGGAGACCCAGTACTTC,CASSPRRGETQYF
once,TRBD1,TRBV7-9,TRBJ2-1,TGTGCCAGCAGCTTCTGGGACAGATACAATGAGCAGTTCTTC,CASSFWDRYNEQFF
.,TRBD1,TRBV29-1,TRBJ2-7,TGCAGCGTTACAGGGGGTCTAGGCTACGAGCAGTACTTC,CSVTGGLGYEQYF
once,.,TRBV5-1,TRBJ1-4,TGCGCCAGCAGTCCGTCGGCAACTAATGAAAAACTGTTTTTT,CASSPSATNEKLFF
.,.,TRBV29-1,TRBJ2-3,TGCAGCGTCGATTTCCAGGGCACCCTCACAGATACGCAGTATTTT,CSVDFQGTLTDTQYF
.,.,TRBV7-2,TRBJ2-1,TGTGCCAGCAGCTTATATATGAGGGAGTCAAATGAGCAGTTCTTC,CASSLYMRESNEQFF
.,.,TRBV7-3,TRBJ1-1,TGTGCCAGCAGCGTATATCAGAACACTGAAGCTTTCTTT,CASSVYQNTEAFF
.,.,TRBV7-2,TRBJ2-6,TGTGCCAGCAGGACAACCAGCTCTGGGGCCAACGTCCTGACTTTC,CASRTTSSGANVLTF
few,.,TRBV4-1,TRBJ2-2,TGCGCCAGCAGCCAAGATGGGAGCTGGATCACCGGGGAGCTGTTTTTT,CASSQDGSWITGELFF
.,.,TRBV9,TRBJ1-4,TGTGCCAGCAGCGTAGGGCGGGGGACTGAAAAACTGTTTTTT,CASSVGRGTEKLFF
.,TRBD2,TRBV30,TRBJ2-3,TGTGCCTGGAGCGTTCCCGATCGACGGGGGGGCCTCCGCACAGATACGCAGTATTTT,CAWSVPDRRGGLRTDTQYF
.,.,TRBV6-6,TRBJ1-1,TGTGCCAGCGATAGGGGCCTGAACACTGAAGCTTTCTTT,CASDRGLNTEAFF
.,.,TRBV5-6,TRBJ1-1,TGTGCCAGCAGCTTTTTGGGCAGCCACACTAGGGCTTTCTTT,CASSFLGSHTRAFF
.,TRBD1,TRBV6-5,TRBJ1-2,TGTGCCAGCAGGCCCCGGGGACAGGGTGGCTATGGCTACACCTTC,CASRPRGQGGYGYTF
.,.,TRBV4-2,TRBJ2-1,TGTGCCAGCAGCCAAGCGGCAGGGGACAATGAGCAGTTCTTC,CASSQAAGDNEQFF
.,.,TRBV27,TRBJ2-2,TGTGCCAGCAGTTCCGGGCCTGGGACCGGGGAGCTGTTTTTT,CASSSGPGTGELFF
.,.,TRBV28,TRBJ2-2,TGTGCCAGCGTCGACCCAGGAAACACCGGGGAGCTGTTTTTT,CASVDPGNTGELFF
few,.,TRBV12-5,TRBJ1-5,TGTGCTAGTGGTCTACTGCCCCAGCATTTT,CASGLLPQHF
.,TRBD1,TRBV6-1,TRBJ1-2,TGTGCCAGCAGCACAGGGGACGCCTTCTATGGCTACACCTTC,CASSTGDAFYGYTF
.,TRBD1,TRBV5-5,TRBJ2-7,TGTGCCAGCAGCTCAGGACAGGGGCCTTACGAGCAGTACTTC,CASSSGQGPYEQYF
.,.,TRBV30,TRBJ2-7,TGTGCCTGGACCGAAGGGGTAGCCTACGAGCAGTACTTC,CAWTEGVAYEQYF
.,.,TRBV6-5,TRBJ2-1,TGTGCCAGCACTGGCGGGATACCCTACAATGAGCAGTTCTTC,CASTGGIPYNEQFF
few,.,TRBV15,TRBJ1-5,TGTGCCACCAGGCTGGGGGATTTGGTCAATCAGCCCCAGCATTTT,CATRLGDLVNQPQHF
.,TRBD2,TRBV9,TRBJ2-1,TGTGCCAGCAGCCGTACTAGCGGGGGGAGGAATGAGCAGTTCTTC,CASSRTSGGRNEQFF
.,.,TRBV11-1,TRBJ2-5,TGTGCCAGCAGCCCTAAGAGGACCAGGGGAGATATCCAGTACTTC,CASSPKRTRGDIQYF
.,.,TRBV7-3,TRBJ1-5,TGTGCCAGCAGCTTATCCAGGGACAGCAATCAGCCCCAGCATTTT,CASSLSRDSNQPQHF
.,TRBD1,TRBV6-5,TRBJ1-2,TGTGCCAGCATCCAGACAGGGGGCGACTATGGCTACACCTTC,CASIQTGGDYGYTF
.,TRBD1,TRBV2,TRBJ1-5,TGTGCCAGCAGTGTGACAGGGAACACTCAGCCCCAGCATTTT,CASSVTGNTQPQHF